This note documents a single TCR beta chain sequence. This record comes from a study of OX40 agonist ivuxolimab in advanced cancers. In the study overall: Three dose-escalation patients had partial responses: one with hepatocellular carcinoma and two with cutaneous melanoma.

TCRdb's copy holds only in-frame clones and misses some; the assay was immunoSEQ multiplex PCR. The sample yields 38,000 or so clones, nearly 90% seen once. The V and J ends lost 0 bases and 2 bases, in that order; junction bases with no gene match: 2. The CDR3 is 15 amino acids. The germline V gene has CDR1 SGHAT and CDR2 FQNNGV. Here the sequenced sample was CD4+ or CD8+ T cells sorted from blood, taken in a trial of the OX40 agonist ivuxolimab. This clonotype originated in an adult with an advanced solid tumor such as melanoma, head and neck, liver or kidney cancer. The V and J genes are TRBV11-2 and TRBJ2-7, with 9 nucleotides matching TRBD1. The CDR3: CASSLDRDRAYEQYF. For the CDR3, the DNA is TGTGCCAGCAGCTTAGATAGGGACAGGGCCTACGAGCAGTACTTC.